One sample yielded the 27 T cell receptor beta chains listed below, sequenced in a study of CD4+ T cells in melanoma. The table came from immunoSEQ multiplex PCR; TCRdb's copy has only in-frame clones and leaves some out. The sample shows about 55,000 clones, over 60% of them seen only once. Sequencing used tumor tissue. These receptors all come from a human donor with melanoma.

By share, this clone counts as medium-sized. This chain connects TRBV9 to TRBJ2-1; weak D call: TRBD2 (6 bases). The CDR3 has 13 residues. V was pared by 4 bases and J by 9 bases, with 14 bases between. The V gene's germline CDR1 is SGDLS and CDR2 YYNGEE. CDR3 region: CASSSRGSGEQFF. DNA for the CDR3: TGTGCCAGCAGCTCTCGGGGGTCGGGTGAGCAGTTCTTC.

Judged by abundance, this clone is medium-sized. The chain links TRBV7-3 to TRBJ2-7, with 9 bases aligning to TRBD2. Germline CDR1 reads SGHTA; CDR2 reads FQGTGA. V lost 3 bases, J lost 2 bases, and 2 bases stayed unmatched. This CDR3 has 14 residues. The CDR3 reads CASSLAGGAYEQYF. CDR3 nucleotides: TGTGCCAGCAGCTTGGCGGGGGGGGCCTACGAGCAGTACTTC. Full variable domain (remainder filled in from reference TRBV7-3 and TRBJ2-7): GAGVSQTPSNKVTEKGKYVELRCDPISGHTALYWYRQSLGQGPEFLIYFQGTGAADDSGLPNDRFFAVRPEGSVSTLKIQRTERGDSAVYLCASSLAGGAYEQYFGPGTRLTVT.

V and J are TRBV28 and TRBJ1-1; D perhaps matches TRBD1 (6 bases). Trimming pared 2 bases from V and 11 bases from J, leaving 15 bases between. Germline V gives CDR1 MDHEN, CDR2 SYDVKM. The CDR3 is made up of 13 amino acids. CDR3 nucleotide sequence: TGTGCCAGCAGTTTAAGCCAGGGGCTTCGGGCTTTCTTT. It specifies CASSLSQGLRAFF.

CDR3 protein: CAIAGGADSPLHF. CDR3 sequence (DNA): TGTGCCATCGCGGGGGGGGCTGACTCACCCCTCCACTTT. V gene TRBV7-9 combines with J gene TRBJ1-6; possible D gene TRBD1, 6 bases. Germline V gene lookup returns CDR1 SEHNR and CDR2 FQNEAQ (reference sequence). The CDR3 is 13 residues long. The V end lost 10 bases, the J end lost 10 bases, and 17 bases lay between the germline ends. Looking up the rest from reference TRBV7-9 and TRBJ1-6 gives the full variable domain: DTGVSQNPRHKITKRGQNVTFRCDPISEHNRLYWYRQTLGQGPEFLTYFQNEAQLEKSRLLSDRFSAERPKGSFSTLEIQRTEQGDSAMYLCAIAGGADSPLHFGNGTRLTVT.

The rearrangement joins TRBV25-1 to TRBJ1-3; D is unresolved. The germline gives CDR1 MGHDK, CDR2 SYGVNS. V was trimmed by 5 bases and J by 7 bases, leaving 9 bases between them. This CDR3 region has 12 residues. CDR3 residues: CASSPRANTIYF. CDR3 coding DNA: TGTGCCAGCAGTCCCCGGGCCAACACCATATATTTT.

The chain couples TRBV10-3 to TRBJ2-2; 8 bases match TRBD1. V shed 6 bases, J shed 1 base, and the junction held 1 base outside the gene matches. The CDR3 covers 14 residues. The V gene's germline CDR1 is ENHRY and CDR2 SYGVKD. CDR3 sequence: CAISGQGNTGELFF. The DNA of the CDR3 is TGTGCCATCAGCGGACAGGGGAACACCGGGGAGCTGTTTTTT.

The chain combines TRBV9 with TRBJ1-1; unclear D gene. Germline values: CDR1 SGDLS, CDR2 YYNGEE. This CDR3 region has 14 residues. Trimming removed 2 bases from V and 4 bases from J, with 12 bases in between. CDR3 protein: CASSVTNSVTEAFF. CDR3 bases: TGTGCCAGCAGCGTCACAAACTCGGTCACTGAAGCTTTCTTT.

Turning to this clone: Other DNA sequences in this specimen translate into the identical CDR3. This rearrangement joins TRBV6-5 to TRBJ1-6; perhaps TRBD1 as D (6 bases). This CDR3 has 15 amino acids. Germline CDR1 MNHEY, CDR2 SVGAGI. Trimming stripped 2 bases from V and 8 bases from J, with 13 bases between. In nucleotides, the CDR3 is TGTGCCAGCAGTTACACAACGGGGGCAGATTCACCCCTCCACTTT. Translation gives CASSYTTGADSPLHF.

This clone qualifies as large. The CDR3 spells CATKTGTGLSYEQYF. The CDR3 DNA follows: TGTGCCACTAAGACCGGGACAGGCCTCTCCTACGAGCAGTACTTC. The chain joins TRBV27 to TRBJ2-7; the match to TRBD1 covers 8 bases. With 10 bases clipped from V and 0 bases from J, the junction kept 11 bases outside the gene matches. Germline assignment: CDR1 MNHEY and CDR2 SMNVEV (reference sequence). The CDR3 is 15 amino acids.

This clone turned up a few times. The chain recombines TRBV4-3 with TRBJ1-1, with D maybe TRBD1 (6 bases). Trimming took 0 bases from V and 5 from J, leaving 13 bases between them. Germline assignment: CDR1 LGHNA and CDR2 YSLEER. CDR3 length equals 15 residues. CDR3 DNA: TGCGCCAGCAGCCAAGATAGTGAGGGGGGGACTGAAGCTTTCTTT. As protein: CASSQDSEGGTEAFF.

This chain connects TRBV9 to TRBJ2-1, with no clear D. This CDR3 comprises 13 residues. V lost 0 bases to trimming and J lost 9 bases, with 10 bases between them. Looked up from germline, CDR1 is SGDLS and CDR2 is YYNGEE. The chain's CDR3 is CASSVAPGGEQFF. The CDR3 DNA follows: TGTGCCAGCAGCGTAGCCCCGGGCGGTGAGCAGTTCTTC.

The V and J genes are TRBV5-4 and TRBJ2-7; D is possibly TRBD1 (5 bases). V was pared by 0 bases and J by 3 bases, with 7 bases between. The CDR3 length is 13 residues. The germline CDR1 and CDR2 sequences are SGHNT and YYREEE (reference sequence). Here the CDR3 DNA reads TGTGCCAGCAGCTTGGCAGGGAACTACGAGCAGTACTTC. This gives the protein CASSLAGNYEQYF.

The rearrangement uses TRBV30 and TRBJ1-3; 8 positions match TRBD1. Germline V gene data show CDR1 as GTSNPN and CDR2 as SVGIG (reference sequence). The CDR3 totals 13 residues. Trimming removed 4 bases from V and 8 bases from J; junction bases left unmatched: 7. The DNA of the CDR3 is TGTGCCTGGAATCCGGACAGGGTAGACACCATATATTTT. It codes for CAWNPDRVDTIYF.

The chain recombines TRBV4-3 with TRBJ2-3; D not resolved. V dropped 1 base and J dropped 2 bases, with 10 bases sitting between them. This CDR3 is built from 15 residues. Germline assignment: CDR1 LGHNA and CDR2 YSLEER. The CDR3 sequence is CASSQGPQTTDTQYF. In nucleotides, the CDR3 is TGCGCCAGCAGCCAAGGCCCCCAGACCACAGATACGCAGTATTTT.

This CDR3 is CASSPRAGKGYNEQFF. CDR3 coding DNA: TGTGCCAGCAGCCCTAGAGCCGGGAAAGGCTACAATGAGCAGTTCTTC. The V gene is TRBV11-2, the J gene TRBJ2-1, with D perhaps TRBD2 (5 bases). The CDR3 covers 16 residues. Germline loops: CDR1 SGHAT, CDR2 FQNNGV. The V gene lost 5 bases and the J gene lost 3 bases, with 17 bases spanning the gap.

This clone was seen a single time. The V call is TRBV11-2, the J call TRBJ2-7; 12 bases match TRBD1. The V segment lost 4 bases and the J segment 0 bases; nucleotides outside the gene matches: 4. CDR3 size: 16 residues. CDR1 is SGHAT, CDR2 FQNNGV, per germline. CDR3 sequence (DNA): TGTGCCAGCAGCTCGGGGACAGGGGGCGTCTCCTACGAGCAGTACTTC. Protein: CASSSGTGGVSYEQYF.

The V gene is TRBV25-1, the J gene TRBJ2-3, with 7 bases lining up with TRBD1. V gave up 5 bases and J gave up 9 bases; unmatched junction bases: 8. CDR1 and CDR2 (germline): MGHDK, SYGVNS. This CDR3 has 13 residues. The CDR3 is CASSWTGHGTQYF. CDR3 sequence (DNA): TGTGCCAGCAGTTGGACAGGACATGGGACGCAGTATTTT. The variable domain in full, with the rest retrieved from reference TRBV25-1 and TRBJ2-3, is EADIYQTPRYLVIGTGKKITLECSQTMGHDKMYWYQQDPGMELHLIHYSYGVNSTEKGDLSSESTVSRIRTEHFPLTLESARPSHTSQYLCASSWTGHGTQYFGPGTRLTVL.

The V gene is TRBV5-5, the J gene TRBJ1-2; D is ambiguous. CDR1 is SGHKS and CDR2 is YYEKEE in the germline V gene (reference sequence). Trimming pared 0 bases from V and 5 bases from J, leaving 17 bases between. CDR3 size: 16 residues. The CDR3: CASSLAESKRRYGYTF. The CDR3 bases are TGTGCCAGCAGCTTGGCGGAATCTAAGAGGCGATATGGCTACACCTTC.

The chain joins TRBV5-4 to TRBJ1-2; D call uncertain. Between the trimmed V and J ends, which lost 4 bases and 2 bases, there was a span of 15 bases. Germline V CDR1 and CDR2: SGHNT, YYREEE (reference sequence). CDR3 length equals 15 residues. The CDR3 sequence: CASSLGWSANYGYTF. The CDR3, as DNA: TGTGCCAGCAGCCTCGGTTGGAGTGCAAACTATGGCTACACCTTC.

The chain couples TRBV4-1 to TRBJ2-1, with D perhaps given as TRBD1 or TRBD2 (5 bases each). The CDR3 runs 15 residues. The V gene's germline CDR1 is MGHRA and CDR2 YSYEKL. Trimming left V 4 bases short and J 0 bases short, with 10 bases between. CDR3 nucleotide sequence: TGCGCCAGCAGCCTCGGGGCGTCCTCCTACAATGAGCAGTTCTTC. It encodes CASSLGASSYNEQFF.

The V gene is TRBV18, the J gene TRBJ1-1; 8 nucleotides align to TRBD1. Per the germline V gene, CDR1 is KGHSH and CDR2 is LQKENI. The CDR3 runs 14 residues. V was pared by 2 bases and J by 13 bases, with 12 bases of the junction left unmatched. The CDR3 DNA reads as TGTGCCAGCTCACCAGCGGGGACAGGCCGAGTGGGTTTCTTT. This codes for CASSPAGTGRVGFF.

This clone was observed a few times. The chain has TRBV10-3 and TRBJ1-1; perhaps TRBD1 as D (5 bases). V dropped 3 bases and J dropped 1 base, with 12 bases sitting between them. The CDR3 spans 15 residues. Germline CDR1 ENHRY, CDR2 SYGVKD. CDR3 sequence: CAISDSGHENTEAFF. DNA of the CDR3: TGTGCCATCAGTGACTCCGGACACGAGAACACTGAAGCTTTCTTT.

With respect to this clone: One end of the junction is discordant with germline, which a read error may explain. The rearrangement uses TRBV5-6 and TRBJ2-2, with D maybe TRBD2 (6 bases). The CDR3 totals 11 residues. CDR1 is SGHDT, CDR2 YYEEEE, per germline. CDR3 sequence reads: CASSLAGGLFF. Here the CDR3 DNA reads TGTGCCAGCAGCTTGGCCGGGGGGCTGTTTTTT.

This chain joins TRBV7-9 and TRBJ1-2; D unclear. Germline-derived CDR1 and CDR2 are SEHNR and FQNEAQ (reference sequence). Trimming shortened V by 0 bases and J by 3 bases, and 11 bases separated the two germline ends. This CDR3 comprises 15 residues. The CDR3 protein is CASSLAPVSHYGYTF. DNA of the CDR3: TGTGCCAGCAGCTTAGCCCCGGTCAGCCACTATGGCTACACCTTC. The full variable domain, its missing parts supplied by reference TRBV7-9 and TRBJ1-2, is DTGVSQNPRHKITKRGQNVTFRCDPISEHNRLYWYRQTLGQGPEFLTYFQNEAQLEKSRLLSDRFSAERPKGSFSTLEIQRTEQGDSAMYLCASSLAPVSHYGYTFGSGTRLTVV.

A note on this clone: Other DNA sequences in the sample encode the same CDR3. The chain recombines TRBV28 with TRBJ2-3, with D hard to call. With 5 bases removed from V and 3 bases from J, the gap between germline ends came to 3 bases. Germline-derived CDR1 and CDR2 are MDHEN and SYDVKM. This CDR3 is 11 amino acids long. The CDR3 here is CASSLTDTQYF. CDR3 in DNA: TGTGCCAGCAGTCTTACAGATACGCAGTATTTT.

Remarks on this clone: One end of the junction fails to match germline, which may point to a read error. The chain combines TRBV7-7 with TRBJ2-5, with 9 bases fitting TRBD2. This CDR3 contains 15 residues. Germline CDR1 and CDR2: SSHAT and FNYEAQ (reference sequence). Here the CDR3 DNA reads TGTGCTAGCAGCTTAGGGGGACTAGCAGGAGAGACCCAGTACTTC. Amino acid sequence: CASSLGGLAGETQYF.

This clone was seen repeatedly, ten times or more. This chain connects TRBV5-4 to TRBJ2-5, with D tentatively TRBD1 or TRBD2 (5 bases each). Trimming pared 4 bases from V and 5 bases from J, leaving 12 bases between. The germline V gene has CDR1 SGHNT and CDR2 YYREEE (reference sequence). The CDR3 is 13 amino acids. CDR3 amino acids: CASSPGTAETQYF. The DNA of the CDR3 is TGTGCCAGCAGCCCGGGGACGGCGGAGACCCAGTACTTC.